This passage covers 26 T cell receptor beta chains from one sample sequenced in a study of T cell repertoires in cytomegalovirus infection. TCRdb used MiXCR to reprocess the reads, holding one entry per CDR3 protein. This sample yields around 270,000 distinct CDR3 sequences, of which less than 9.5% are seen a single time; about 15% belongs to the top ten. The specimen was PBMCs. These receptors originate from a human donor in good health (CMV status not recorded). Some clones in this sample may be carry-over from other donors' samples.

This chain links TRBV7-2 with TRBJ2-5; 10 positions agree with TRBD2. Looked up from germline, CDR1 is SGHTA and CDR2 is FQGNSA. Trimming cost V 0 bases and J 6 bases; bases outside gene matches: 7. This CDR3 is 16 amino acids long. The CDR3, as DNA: TGTGCCAGCAGCTTAGCCGGGACTAGCGCGGGACAGACCCAGTACTTC. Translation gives CASSLAGTSAGQTQYF.

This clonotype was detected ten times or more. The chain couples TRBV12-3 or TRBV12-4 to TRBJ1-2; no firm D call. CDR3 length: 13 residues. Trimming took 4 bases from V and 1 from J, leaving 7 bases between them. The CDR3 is CASSSRFNYGYTF. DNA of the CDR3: TGTGCCAGCAGTTCCAGGTTTAACTATGGCTACACCTTC.

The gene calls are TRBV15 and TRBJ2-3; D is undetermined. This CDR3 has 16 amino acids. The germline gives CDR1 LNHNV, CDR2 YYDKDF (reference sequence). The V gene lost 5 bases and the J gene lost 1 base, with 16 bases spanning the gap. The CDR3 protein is CATSPQTHRGTDTQYF. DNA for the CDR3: TGTGCCACCAGCCCCCAGACCCACCGCGGCACAGATACGCAGTATTTT.

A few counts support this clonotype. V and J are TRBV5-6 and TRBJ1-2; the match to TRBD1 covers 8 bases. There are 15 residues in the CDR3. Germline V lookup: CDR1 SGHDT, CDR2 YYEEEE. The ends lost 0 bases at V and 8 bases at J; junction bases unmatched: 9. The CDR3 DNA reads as TGTGCCAGCAGCTTGGTACGACAGGGGTTGAAGGGCTACACCTTC. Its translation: CASSLVRQGLKGYTF. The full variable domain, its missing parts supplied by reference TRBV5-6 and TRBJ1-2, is DAGVTQSPTHLIKTRGQQVTLRCSPKSGHDTVSWYQQALGQGPQFIFQYYEEEERQRGNFPDRFSGHQFPNYSSELNVNALLLGDSALYLCASSLVRQGLKGYTFGSGTRLTVV.

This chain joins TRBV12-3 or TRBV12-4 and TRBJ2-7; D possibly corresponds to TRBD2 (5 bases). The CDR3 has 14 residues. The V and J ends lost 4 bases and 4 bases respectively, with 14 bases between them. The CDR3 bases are TGTGCCAGCAGTTCCCGTCCGGGGTCGTACGAGCAGTACTTC. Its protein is CASSSRPGSYEQYF.

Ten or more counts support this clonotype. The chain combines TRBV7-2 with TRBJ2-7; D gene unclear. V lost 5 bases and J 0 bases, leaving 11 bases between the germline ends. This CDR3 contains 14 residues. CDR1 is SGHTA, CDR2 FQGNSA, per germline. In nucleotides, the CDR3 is TGTGCCAGCAGCCCAACCAGGAGCTCCTACGAGCAGTACTTC. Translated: CASSPTRSSYEQYF.

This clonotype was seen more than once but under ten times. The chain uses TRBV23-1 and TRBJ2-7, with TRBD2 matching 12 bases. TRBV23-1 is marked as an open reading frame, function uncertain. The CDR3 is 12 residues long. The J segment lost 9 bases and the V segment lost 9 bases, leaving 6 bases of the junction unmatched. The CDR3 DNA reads TGCGCCAGAGGACTAGCGGGAACCGGGCAGTACTTC. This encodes CARGLAGTGQYF.

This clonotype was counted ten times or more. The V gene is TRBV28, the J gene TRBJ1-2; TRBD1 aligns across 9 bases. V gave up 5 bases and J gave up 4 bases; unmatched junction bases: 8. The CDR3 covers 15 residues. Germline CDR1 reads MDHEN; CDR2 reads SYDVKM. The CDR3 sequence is CASSGQGQGGYGYTF. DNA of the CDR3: TGTGCCAGCAGTGGACAGGGACAGGGAGGCTATGGCTACACCTTC.

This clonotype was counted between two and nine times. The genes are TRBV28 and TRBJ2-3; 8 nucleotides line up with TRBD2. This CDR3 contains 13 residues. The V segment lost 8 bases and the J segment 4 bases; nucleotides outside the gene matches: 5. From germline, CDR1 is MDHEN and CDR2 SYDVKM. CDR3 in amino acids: CASLEAGADTQYF. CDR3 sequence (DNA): TGTGCCAGCCTCGAAGCGGGGGCAGATACGCAGTATTTT.

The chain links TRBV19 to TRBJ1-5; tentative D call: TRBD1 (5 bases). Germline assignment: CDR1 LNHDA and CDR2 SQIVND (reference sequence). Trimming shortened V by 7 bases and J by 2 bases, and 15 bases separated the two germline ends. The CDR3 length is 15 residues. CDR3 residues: CASTPLGGGNQPQHF. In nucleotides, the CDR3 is TGTGCCAGTACCCCACTGGGGGGAGGCAATCAGCCCCAGCATTTT.

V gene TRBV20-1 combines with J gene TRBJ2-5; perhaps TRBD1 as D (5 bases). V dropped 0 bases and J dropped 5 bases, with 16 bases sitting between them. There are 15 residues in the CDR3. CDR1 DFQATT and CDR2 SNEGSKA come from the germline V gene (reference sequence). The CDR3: CSARDSDMGLETQYF. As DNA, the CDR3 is TGCAGTGCTAGAGATTCGGACATGGGTTTGGAGACCCAGTACTTC.

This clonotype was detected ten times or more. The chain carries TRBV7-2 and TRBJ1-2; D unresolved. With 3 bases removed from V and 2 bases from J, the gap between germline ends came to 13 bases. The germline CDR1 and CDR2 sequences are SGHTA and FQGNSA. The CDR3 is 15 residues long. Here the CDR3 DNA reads TGTGCCAGCAGCTTCGGTCCTTCACTAAACTATGGCTACACCTTC. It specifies CASSFGPSLNYGYTF.

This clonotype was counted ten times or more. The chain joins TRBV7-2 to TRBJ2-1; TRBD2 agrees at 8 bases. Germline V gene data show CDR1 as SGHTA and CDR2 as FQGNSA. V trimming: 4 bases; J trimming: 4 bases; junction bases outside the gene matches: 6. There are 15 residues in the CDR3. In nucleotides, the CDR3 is TGTGCCAGCAGCTCTACTAGCGGCGTTTACAATGAGCAGTTCTTC. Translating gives CASSSTSGVYNEQFF.

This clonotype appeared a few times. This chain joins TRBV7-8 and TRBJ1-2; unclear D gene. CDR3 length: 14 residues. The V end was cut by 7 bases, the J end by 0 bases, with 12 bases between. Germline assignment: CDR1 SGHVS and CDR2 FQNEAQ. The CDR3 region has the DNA TGTGCCAGCACCAAAGTTGCCTCTAACTATGGCTACACCTTC. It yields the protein CASTKVASNYGYTF.

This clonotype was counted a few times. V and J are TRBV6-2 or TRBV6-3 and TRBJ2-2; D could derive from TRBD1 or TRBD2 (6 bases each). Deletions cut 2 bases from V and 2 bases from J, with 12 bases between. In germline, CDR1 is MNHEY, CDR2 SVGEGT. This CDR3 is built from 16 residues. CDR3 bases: TGTGCCAGCAGTTACCCGAGGGGGGCTAACACCGGGGAGCTGTTTTTT. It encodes CASSYPRGANTGELFF.

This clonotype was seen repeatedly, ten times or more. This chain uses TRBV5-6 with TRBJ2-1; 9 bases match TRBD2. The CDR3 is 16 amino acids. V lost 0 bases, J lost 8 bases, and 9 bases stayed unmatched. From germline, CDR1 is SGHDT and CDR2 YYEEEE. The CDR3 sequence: CASSLASGNAYYEQFF. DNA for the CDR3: TGTGCCAGCAGCTTGGCTAGCGGGAATGCATACTATGAGCAGTTCTTC.

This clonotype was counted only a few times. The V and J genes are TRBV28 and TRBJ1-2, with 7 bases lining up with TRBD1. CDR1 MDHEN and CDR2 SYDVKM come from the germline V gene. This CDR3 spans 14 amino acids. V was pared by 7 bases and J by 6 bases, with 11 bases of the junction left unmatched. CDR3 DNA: TGTGCCAGCACCGCCGGGACAGCCAAAAATGGCTACACCTTC. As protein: CASTAGTAKNGYTF.

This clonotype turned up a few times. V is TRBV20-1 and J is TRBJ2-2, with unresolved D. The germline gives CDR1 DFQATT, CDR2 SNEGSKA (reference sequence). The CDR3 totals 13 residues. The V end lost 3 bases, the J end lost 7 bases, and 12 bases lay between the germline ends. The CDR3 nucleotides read TGCAGTGCTAGCCTAGTCGTTGGCGGGGAGCTGTTTTTT. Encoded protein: CSASLVVGGELFF.

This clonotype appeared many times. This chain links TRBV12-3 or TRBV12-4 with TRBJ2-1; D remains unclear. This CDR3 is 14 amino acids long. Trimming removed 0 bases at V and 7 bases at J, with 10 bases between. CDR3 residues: CASSLAFRRNEQFF. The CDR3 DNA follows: TGTGCCAGCAGTTTAGCATTCCGGCGGAATGAGCAGTTCTTC.

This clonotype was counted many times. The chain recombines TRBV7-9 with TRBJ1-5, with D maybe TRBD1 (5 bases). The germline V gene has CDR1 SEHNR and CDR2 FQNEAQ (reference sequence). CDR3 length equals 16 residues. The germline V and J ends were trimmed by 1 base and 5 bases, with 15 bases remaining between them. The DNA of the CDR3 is TGTGCCAGCAGCTTAGGCACTATTGGGGGGGATCAGCCCCAGCATTTT. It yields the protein CASSLGTIGGDQPQHF.

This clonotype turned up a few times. CDR3 bases: TGTGCCACCAGTGGAGGACGTGGATCCTTTGGCTACACCTTC. Protein: CATSGGRGSFGYTF. The chain couples TRBV24-1 to TRBJ1-2; D not certain. The CDR3 contains 14 residues. Trimming pared 5 bases from V and 7 bases from J, leaving 16 bases between. Germline V gene sequence: CDR1 KGHDR, CDR2 SFDVKD.

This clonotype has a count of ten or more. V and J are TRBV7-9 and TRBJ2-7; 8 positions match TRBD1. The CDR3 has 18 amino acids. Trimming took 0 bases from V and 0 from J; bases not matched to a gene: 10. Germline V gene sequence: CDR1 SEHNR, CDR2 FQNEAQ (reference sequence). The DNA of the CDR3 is TGTGCCAGCAGCTTAGCAAACTTAAGGGACAGGAGCTCCTACGAGCAGTACTTC. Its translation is CASSLANLRDRSSYEQYF.

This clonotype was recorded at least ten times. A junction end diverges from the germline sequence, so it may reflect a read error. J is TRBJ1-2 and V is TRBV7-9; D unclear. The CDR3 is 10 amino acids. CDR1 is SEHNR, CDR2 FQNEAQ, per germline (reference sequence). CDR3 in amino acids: CASSLVAMAF. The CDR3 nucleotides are TGTGCCAGCAGCTTAGTCGCCATGGCCTTC.

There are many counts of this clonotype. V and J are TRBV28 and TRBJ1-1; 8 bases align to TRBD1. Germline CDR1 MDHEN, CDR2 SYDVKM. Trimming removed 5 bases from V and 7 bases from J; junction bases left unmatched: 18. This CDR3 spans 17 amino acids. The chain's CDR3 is CASSTGQGALWGGEAFF. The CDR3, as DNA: TGTGCCAGCAGTACCGGACAGGGCGCTCTTTGGGGGGGTGAAGCTTTCTTT.

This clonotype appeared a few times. CDR3 sequence (DNA): TGTGCCAGCAGCTTTACGAGGGGGAGGGATGGCTACACCTTC. The encoded protein is CASSFTRGRDGYTF. This chain links TRBV11-2 with TRBJ1-2, with D perhaps matching TRBD1 (6 bases). The CDR3 runs 14 residues. V lost 3 bases to trimming and J lost 6 bases, with 14 bases between them. CDR1 SGHAT and CDR2 FQNNGV come from the germline V gene.

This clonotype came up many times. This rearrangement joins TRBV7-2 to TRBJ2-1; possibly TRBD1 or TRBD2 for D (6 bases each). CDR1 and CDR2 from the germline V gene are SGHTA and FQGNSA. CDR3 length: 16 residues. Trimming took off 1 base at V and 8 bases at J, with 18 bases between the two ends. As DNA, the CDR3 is TGTGCCAGCAGCTTAGACGGTCCGGGGGCTGTAGATGAGCAGTTCTTC. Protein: CASSLDGPGAVDEQFF.